This T cell receptor (beta chain) was captured by sequencing in a study of CD8 T cells in ankylosing spondylitis. TCRdb re-analysed the 5' RACE reads in MiXCR, keeping a single row per CDR3 protein. The data hold some 140,000 distinct CDR3 sequences, with about an eighth observed a single time. The germline gives CDR1 MDHEN, CDR2 SYDVKM. The V end was cut by 1 base, the J end by 2 bases, with 12 bases between. The CDR3 runs to 16 residues. The rearrangement links TRBV28 to TRBJ2-1; D possibly corresponds to TRBD2 (6 bases). This TCR derives from a female donor with ankylosing spondylitis or in good health (not recorded which). Sample: blood, either unsorted or a sorted T cell fraction (not recorded which). This CDR3 is CASSLYGGMTYNEQFF. The CDR3, as DNA: TGTGCCAGCAGTTTATACGGCGGGATGACCTACAATGAGCAGTTCTTC.